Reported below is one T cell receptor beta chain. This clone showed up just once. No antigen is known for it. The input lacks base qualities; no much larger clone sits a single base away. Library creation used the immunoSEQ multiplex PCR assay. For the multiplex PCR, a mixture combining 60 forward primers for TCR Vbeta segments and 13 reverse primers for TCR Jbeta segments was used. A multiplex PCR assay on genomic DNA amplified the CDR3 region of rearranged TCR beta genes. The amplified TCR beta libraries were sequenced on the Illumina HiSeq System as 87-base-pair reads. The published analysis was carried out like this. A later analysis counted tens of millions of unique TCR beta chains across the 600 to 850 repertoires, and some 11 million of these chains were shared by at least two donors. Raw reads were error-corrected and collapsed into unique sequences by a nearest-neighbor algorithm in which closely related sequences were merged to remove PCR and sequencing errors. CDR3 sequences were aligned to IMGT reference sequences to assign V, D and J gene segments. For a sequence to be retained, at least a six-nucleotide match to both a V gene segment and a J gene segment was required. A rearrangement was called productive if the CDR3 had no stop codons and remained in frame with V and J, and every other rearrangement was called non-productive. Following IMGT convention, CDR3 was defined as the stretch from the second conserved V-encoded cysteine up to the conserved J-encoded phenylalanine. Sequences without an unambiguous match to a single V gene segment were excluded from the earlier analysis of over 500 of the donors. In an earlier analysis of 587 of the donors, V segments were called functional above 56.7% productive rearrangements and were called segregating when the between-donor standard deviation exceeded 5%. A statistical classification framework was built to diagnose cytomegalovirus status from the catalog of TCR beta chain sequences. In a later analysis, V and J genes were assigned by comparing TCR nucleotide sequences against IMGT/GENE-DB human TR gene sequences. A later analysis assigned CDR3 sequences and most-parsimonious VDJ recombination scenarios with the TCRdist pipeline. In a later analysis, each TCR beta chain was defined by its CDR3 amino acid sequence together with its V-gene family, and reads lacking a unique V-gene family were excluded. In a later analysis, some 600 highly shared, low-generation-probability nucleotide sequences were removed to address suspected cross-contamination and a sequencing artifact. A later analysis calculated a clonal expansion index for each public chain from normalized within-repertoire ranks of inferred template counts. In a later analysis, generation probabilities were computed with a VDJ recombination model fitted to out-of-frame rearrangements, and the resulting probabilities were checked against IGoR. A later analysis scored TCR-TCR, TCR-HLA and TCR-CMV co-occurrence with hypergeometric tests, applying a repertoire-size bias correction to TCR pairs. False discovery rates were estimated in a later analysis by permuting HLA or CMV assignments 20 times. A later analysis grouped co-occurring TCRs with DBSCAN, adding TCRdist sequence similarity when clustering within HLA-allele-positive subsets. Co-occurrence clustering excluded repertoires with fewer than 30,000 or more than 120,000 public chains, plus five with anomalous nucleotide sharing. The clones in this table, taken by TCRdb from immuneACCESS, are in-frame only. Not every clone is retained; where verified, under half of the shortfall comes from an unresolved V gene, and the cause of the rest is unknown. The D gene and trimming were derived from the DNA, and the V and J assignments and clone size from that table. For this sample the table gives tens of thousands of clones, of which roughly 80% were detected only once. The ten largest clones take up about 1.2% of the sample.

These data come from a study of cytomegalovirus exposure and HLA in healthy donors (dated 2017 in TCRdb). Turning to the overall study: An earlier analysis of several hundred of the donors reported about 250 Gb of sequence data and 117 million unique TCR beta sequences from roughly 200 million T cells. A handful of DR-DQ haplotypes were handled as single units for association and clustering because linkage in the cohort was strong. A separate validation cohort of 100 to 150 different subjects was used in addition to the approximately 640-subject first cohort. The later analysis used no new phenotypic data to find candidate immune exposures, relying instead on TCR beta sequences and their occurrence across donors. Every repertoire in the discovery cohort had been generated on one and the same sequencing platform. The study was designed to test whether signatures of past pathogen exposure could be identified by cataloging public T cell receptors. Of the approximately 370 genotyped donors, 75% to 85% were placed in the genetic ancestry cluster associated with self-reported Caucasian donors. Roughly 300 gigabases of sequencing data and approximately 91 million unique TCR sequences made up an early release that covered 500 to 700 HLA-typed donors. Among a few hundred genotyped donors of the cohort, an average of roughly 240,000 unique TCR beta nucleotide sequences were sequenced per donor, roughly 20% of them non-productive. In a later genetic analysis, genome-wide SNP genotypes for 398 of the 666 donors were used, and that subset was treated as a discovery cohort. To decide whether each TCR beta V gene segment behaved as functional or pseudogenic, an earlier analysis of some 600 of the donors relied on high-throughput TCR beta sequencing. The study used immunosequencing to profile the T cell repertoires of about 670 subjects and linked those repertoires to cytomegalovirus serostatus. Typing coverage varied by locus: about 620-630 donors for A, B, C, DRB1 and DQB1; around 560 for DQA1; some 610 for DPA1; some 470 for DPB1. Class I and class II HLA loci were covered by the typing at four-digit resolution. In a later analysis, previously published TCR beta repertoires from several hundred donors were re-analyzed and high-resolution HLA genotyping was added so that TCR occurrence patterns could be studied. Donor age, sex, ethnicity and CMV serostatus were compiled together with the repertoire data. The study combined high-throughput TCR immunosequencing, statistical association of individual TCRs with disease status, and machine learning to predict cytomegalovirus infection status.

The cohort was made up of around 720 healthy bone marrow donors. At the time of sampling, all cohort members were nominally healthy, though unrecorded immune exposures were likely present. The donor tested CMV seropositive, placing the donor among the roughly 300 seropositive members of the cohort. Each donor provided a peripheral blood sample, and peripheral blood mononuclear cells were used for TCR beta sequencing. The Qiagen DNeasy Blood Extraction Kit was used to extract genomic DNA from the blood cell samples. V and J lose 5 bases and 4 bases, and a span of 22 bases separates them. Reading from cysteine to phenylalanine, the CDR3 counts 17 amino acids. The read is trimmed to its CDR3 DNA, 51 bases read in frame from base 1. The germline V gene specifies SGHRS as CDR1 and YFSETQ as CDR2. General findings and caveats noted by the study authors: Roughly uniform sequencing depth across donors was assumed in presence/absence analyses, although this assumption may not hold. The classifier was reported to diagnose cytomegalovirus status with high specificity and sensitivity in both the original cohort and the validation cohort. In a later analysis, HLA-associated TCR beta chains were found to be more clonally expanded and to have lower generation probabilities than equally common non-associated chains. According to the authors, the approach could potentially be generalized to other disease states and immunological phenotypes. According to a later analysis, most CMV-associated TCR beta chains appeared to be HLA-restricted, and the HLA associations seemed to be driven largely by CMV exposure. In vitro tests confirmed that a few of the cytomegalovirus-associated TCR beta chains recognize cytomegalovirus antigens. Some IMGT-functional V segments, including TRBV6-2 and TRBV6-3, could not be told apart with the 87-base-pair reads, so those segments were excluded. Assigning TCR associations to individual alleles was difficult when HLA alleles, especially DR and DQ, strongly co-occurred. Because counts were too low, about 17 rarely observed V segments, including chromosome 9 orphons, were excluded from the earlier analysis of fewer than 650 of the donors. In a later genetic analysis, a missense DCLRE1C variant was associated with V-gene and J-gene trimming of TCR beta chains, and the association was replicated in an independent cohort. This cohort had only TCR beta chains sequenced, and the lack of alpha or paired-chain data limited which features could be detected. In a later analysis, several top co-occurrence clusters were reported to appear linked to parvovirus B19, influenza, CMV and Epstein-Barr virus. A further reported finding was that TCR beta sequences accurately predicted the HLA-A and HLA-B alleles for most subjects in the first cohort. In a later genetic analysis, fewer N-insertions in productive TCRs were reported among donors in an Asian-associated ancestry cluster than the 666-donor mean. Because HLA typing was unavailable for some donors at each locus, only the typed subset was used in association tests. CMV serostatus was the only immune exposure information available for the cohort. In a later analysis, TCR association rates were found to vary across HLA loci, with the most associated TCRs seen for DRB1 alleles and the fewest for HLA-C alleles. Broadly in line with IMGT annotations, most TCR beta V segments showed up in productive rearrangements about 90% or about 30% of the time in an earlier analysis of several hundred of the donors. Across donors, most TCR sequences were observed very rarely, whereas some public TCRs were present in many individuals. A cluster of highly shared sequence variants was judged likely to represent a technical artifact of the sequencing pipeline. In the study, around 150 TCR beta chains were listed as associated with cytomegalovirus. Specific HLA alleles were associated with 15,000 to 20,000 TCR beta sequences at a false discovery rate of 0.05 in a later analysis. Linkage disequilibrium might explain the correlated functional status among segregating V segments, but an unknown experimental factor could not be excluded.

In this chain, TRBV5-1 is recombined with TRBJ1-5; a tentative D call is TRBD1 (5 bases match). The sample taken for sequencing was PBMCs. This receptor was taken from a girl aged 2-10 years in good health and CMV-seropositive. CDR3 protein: CASRAERGRAINQPQHF. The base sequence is TGCGCCAGCAGGGCGGAGCGTGGCAGGGCTATTAATCAGCCCCAGCATTTT.